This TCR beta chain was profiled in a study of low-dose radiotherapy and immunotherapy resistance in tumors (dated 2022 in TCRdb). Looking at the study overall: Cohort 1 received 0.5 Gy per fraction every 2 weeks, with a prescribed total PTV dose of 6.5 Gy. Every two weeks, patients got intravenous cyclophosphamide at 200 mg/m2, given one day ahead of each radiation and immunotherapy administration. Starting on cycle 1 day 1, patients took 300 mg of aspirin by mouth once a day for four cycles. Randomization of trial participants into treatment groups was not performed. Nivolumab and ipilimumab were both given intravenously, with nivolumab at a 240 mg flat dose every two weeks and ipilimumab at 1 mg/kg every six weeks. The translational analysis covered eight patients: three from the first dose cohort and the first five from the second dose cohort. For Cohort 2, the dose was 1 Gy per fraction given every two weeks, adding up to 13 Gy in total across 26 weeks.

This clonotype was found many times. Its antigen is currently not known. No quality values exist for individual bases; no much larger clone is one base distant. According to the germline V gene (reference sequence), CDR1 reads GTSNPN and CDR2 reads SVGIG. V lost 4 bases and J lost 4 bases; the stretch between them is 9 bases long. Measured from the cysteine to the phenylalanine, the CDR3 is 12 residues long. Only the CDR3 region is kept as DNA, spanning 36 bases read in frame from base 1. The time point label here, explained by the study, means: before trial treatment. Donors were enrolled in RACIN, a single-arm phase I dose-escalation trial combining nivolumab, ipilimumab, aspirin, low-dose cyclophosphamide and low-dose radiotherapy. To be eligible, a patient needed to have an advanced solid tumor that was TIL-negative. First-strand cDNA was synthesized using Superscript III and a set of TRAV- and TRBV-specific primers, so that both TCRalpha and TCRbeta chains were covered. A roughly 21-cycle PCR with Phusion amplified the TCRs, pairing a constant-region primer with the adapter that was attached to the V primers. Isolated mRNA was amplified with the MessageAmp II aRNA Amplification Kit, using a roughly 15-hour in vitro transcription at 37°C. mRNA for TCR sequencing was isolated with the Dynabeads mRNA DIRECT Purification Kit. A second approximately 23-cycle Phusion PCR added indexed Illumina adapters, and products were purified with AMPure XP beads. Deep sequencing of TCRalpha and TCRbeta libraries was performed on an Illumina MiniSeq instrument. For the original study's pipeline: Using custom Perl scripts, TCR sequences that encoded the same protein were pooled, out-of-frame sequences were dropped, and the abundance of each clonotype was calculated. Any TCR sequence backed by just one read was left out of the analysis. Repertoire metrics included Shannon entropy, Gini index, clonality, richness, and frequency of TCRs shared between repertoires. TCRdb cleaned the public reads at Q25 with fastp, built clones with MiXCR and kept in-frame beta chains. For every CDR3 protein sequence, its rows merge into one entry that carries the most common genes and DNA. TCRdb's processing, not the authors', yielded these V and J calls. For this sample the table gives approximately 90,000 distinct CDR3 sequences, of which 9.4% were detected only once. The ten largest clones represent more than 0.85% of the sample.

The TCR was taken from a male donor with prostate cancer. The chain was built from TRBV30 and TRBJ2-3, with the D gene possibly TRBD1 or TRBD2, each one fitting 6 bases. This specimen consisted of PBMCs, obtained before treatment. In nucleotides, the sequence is TGTGCCTGGACCGGGGGCTCAGATACGCAGTATTTT. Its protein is CAWTGGSDTQYF.